This T cell receptor beta chain is from a study of T-cell memory formation after mild COVID-19. With 3 bases removed from V and 10 bases from J, the gap between germline ends came to 16 bases. The length of the CDR3 is 15 residues. This clonotype was seen more than once but under ten times. TCRdb re-analysed the 5' RACE reads in MiXCR, keeping a single row per CDR3 protein. The table shows some 300,000 distinct CDR3 sequences, with just under 20% occurring only once. The chain is built from TRBV12-3 or TRBV12-4 and TRBJ1-6; a weak D match, TRBD1 (5 bases). The sample comprised PBMCs or a T cell subset sorted from them (not recorded which). The TCR originated in a man younger than 30 who had mild COVID-19 (a few samples of this study predate the infection). Cell type and time point are not known. In DNA, the CDR3 is TGTGCCAGCAGTTTTGCCCGGCTTGGGGGGTCACCCCTCCACTTT. It codes for CASSFARLGGSPLHF.